This T cell receptor (beta chain) was captured in a study of tissue T cells after allogeneic stem cell transplantation. Study-level points and caveats: TCR repertoires tracked anatomic similarity, regardless of disease or transplant status.

V lost 0 bases, J lost 0 bases, and 9 bases lay in between. Germline V gene lookup returns CDR1 SGHSN and CDR2 HYEKVE. This CDR3 is built from 15 residues. The time point here: mouse harvest day 7 after allogeneic transplant. The graft held 10^6 splenic CD5+ T cells and 10^7 T-cell-depleted bone marrow cells. This clone appeared once. What it binds is unknown. Here the gene names and germline are mouse. The missing CDR3 end, 1 residue past where the read stops, is filled in from the germline J gene. Some clones are missing from TCRdb's copy, which holds only in-frame ones; the method was immunoSEQ multiplex PCR. There are under 8,000 clones in the sample; over 35% occur only once, and more than 6% lies in the top ten.

The TCR originated in a female BALB/c mouse given C57BL/6 T cells with graft-versus-host disease after an allogeneic hematopoietic cell transplant. V gene TRBV12-1 combines with J gene TRBJ2-4; D is ambiguous. The specimen was gut tissue. CDR3 protein: CASSLGTGSQNTLYF. Partial CDR3 DNA: TGTGCCAGCTCTCTCGGAACGGGTAGTCAAAACACCTTGTAC.